This TCR beta chain is drawn from a study of T cell responses to AZD1222 COVID-19 vaccine (dated by TCRdb to the early 2020s). Broadly, across the study: AZD1222 recipients given second doses at about 4 weeks or at about 12 weeks were pooled, since spike-specific TCR depth and breadth were not found to differ between the two schedules. A total of about 240 trial participants underwent TCR sequencing, of whom about 200 received two doses of AZD1222 and 26 received two doses of the MenACWY control vaccine. Enrollment into the trials was organized by age into subgroups of 18-55, 56-69 and 70-plus years, and those subgroups contained roughly 150, 30 and 60 TCR-sequenced participants, respectively. What the authors observed across the whole study: Because no samples from the day 14 peak response were available, repertoires could be characterized only after the peak T cell response. Only five to seven AZD1222 recipients were SARS-CoV-2 seropositive at baseline, limiting conclusions about previously exposed vaccinees. The vaccine-associated CD4 TCRs covered the entire spike protein, and the dominant responses fell in regions 160-218 and 743-854. Participants were mostly white British, with more females than males. The authors suggested clonal diversity may have been underestimated. Reportedly, close to half of the unique spike-specific TCRs recognized epitopes lying outside the regions that are mutated in the B.1.351 and B.1.1.7 variants. A significant rise in spike-specific TCR breadth and depth was observed after two AZD1222 doses relative to day 0 and relative to MenACWY recipients. In the small 56-69-year group, the increase in depth fell short of significance, most likely because of low power.

In regard to this clone: What this receptor recognizes is not known. Base quality data are lacking; no much larger clone is found one base away.

The junction shows trimming of 8 bases on V and 2 bases on J, and the gene matches do not reach 9 bases of it. Including cysteine and phenylalanine, the CDR3 has 14 amino acids. Only CDR3 DNA is held: 42 bases, read in frame from base 1. Taken from the germline V gene, the CDR1 and CDR2 loops are SNHLY and FYNNEI. This specimen's time point label, per the study, means: baseline before first vaccination. The vaccinee samples were drawn from two UK trials, COV001 and COV002, one of which was a single-blind randomized controlled phase 2/3 trial testing AZD1222 (ChAdOx1 nCoV-19) in healthy adults. For TCRbeta chain sequencing, PBMC samples from trial participants were taken at day 0 and at day 28 after the second dose. The CDR3 regions of human TCRbeta chains were subjected to immunosequencing. In the source study's methods: Repertoire TCRs were matched against a reference library of SARS-CoV-2-specific TCRs generated with the MIRA antigen-specificity platform. Breadth meant the fraction of unique TCRs that were SARS-CoV-2-associated, whereas depth meant the fraction of total T cells that were SARS-CoV-2-associated. Using the MIRA data, each spike-specific TCR was mapped to the spike region that the TCR reacts to and placed in a CD4 or CD8 class. Log10-transformed breadth and depth values were compared by one-way ANOVA with Sidak's multiple comparisons tests. Held by TCRdb, this immuneACCESS table contains in-frame sequences only and omits some clones. Under half of the omission traces to an unresolved V gene where checked; the cause of the rest is unknown. D and trimming come from the DNA, and the V and J calls and clone size come from that table. For this sample the table gives about 100,000 clones, of which 89% were detected only once. In total, the top ten clones hold 5.5% to 8.5% of the sample.

The clonotype originates from an adult in good health. Material: peripheral blood, obtained on day 0 of AZD1222 vaccination. This receptor chain uses TRBV2 and TRBJ2-7, and TRBD1 matches 7 of the central bases. The CDR3 has the sequence CASRGGQGAYEQYF. The DNA is as follows: TGTGCCAGCCGGGGTGGGCAGGGGGCCTACGAGCAGTACTTC.